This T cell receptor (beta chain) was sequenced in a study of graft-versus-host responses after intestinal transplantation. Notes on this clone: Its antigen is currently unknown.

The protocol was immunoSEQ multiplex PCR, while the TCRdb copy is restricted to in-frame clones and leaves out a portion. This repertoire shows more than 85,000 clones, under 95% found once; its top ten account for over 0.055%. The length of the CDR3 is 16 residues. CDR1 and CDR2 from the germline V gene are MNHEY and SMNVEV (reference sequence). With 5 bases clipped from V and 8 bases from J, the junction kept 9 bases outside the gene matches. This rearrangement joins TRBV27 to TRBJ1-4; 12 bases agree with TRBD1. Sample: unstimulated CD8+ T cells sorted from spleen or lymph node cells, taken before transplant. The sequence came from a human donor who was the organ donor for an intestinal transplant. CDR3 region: CASSIGTGGLGEKLFF. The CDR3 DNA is TGTGCCAGCAGTATTGGGACAGGGGGCCTAGGGGAAAAACTGTTTTTT. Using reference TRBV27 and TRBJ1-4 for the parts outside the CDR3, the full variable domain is EAQVTQNPRYLITVTGKKLTVTCSQNMNHEYMSWYRQDPGLGLRQIYYSMNVEVTDKGDVPEGYKVSRKEKRNFPLILESPSPNQTSLYFCASSIGTGGLGEKLFFGSGTQLSVL.